This T cell receptor beta chain is drawn from a study of OX40 agonist ivuxolimab in advanced cancers. General study findings and limits: It was also the case that some nonresponders had low normalized T-cell clonal expansion.

Repertoires were generated with immunoSEQ multiplex PCR, while TCRdb's copy carries only in-frame clones and drops some. This sample carries roughly 80,000 clones, around nine tenths of them seen once, and the ten largest clones take around 6.5%. Remarks on this clone: Its target is not known.

Sequenced material: CD4+ or CD8+ T cells sorted from blood, taken in a trial of the OX40 agonist ivuxolimab. This TCR derives from an adult with an advanced solid tumor such as melanoma, head and neck, liver or kidney cancer.

Here the CDR3 reads CSVGGGQLTDTQYF. DNA of the CDR3: TGCAGCGTTGGGGGAGGGCAGCTCACAGATACGCAGTATTTT. The genes are TRBV29-1 and TRBJ2-3; 7 positions agree with TRBD2. Unmatched junction bases numbered 6, after V lost 4 bases and J lost 2 bases. The CDR3 runs 14 residues. CDR1 is SQVTM and CDR2 is ANQGSEA in the germline V gene.